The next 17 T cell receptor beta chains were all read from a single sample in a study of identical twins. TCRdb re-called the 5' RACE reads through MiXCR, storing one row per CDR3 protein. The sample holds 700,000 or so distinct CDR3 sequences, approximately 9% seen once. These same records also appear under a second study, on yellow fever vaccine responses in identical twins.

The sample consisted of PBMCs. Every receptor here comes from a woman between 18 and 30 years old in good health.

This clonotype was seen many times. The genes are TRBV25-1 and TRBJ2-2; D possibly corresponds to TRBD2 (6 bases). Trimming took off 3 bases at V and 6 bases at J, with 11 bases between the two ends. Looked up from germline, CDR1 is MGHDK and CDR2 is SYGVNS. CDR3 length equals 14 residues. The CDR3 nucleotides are TGTGCCAGCAGTGATCGGGAGAGCGCCGGGGAGCTGTTTTTT. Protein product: CASSDRESAGELFF.

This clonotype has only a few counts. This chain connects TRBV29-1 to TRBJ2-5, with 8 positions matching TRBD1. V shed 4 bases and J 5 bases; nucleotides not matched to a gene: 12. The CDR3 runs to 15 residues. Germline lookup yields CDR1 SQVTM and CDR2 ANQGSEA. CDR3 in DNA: TGCAGCGTTGGCCTGGACAGGGTGCCCGGGGAGACCCAGTACTTC. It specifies CSVGLDRVPGETQYF.

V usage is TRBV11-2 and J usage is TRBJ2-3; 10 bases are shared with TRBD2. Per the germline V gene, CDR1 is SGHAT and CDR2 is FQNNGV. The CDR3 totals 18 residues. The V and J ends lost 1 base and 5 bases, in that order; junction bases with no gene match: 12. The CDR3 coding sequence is TGTGCCAGCAGCTTAGTTTGGTGGACTAGCGGAAACCTAGATACGCAGTATTTT. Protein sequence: CASSLVWWTSGNLDTQYF.

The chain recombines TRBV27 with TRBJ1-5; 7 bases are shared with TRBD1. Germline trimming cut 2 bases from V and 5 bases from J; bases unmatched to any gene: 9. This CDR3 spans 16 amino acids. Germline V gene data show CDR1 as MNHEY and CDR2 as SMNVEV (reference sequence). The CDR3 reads CASSLVYWQGDQPQHF. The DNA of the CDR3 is TGTGCCAGCAGTTTAGTCTATTGGCAGGGGGATCAGCCCCAGCATTTT.

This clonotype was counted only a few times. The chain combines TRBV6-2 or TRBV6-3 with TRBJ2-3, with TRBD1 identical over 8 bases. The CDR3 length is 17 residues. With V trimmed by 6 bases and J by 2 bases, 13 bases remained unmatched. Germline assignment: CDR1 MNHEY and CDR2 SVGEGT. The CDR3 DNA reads TGTGCCAGCAGAGACCCGAATGAGGACAGGGTCACAGATACGCAGTATTTT. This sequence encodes CASRDPNEDRVTDTQYF.

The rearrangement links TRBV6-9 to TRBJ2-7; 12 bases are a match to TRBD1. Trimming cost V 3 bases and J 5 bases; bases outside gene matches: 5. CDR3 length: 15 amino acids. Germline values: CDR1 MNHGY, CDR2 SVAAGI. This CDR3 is CASSYGTGGRNEQYF. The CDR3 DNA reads TGTGCCAGCAGTTACGGGACAGGGGGCCGCAACGAGCAGTACTTC.

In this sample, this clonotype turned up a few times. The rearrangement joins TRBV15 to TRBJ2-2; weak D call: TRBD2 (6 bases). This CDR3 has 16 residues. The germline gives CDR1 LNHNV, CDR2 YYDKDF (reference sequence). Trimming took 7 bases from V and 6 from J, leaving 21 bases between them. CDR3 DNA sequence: TGTGCCACCAAGGAGGGAAGTATAGCCGAAGCCGGGGAGCTGTTTTTT. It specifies CATKEGSIAEAGELFF.

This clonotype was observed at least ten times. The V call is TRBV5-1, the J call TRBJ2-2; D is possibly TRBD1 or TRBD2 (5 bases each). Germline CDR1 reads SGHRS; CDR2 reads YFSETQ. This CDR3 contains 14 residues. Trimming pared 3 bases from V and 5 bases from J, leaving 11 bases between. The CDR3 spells CASSWDAGTGELFF. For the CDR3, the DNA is TGCGCCAGCAGCTGGGACGCTGGGACCGGGGAGCTGTTTTTT.

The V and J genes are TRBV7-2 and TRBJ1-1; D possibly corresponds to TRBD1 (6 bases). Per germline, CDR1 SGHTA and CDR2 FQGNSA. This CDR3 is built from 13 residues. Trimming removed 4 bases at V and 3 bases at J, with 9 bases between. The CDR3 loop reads CASSYYRDTEAFF. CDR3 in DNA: TGTGCCAGCAGCTATTACAGGGACACTGAAGCTTTCTTT.

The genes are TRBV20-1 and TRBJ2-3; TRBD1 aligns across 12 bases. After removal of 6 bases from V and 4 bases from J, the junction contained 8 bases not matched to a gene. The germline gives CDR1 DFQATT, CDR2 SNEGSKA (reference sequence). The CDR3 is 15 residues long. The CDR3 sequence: CSAERDRGQADTQYF. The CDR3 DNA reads TGCAGTGCCGAACGGGACAGGGGGCAAGCAGATACGCAGTATTTT.

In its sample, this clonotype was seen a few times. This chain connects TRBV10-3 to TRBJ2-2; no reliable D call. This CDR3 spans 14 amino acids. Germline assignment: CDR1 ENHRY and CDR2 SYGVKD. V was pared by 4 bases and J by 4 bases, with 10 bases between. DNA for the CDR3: TGTGCCATCAGTGGACTGGTCGGCACCGGGGAGCTGTTTTTT. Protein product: CAISGLVGTGELFF.

CDR3 coding DNA: TGTGCCAGCAGTTACTCGATTAGGCAGCCCGGAGGGGGCACTGAAGCTTTCTTT. Translating it yields CASSYSIRQPGGGTEAFF. J is TRBJ1-1 and V is TRBV6-2 or TRBV6-3; tentatively, D is TRBD1 (6 bases). The germline CDR1 and CDR2 sequences are MNHEY and SVGEGT. The CDR3 has 18 residues. V was clipped by 0 bases and J by 4 bases, with 21 bases between them.

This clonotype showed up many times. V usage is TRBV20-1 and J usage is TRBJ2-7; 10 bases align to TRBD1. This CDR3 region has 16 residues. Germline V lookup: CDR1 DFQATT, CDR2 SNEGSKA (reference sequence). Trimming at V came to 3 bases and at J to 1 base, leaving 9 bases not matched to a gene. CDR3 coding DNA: TGCAGTGCTAGGGGTTTTGACAGGGGGCATTCCTACGAGCAGTACTTC. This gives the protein CSARGFDRGHSYEQYF.

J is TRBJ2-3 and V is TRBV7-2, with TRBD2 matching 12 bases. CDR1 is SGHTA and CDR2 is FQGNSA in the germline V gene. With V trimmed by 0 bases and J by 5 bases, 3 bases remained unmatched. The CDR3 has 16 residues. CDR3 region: CASSLAPSGGVDTQYF. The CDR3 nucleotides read TGTGCCAGCAGCTTAGCGCCTAGCGGGGGGGTAGATACGCAGTATTTT.

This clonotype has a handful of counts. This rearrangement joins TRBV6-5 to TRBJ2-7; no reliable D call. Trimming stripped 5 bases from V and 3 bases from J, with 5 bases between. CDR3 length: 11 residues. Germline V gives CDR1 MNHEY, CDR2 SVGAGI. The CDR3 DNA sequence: TGTGCCAGCAGTAATGGCTACGAGCAGTACTTC. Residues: CASSNGYEQYF.

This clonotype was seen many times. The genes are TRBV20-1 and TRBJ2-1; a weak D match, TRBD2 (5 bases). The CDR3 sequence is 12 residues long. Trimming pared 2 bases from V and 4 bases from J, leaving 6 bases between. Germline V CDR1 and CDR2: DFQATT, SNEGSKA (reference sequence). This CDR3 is CSARLAYNEQFF. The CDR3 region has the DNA TGCAGTGCTAGACTAGCTTACAATGAGCAGTTCTTC.

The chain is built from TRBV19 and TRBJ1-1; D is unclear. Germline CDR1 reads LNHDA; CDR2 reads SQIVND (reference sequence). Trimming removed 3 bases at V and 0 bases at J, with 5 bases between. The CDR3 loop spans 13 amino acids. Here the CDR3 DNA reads TGTGCCAGTAGTATTCGGGTGAACACTGAAGCTTTCTTT. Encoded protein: CASSIRVNTEAFF.